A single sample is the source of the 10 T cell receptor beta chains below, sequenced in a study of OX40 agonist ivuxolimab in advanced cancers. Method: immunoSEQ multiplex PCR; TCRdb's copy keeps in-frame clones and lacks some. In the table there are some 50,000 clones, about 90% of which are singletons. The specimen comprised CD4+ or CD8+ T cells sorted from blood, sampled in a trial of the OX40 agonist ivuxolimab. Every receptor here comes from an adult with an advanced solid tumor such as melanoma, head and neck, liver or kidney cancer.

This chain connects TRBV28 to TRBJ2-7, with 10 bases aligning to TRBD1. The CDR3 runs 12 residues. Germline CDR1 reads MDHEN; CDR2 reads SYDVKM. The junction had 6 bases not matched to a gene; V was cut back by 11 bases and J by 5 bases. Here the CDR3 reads CAARTGGHEQYF. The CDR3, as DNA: TGTGCCGCACGGACAGGGGGTCACGAGCAGTACTTC. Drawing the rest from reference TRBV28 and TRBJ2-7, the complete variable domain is DVKVTQSSRYLVKRTGEKVFLECVQDMDHENMFWYRQDPGLGLRLIYFSYDVKMKEKGDIPEGYSVSREKKERFSLILESASTNQTSMYLCAARTGGHEQYFGPGTRLTVT.

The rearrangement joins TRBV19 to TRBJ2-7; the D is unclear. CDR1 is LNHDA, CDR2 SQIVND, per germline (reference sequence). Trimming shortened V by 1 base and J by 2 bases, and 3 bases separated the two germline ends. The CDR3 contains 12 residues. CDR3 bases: TGTGCCAGTAGTATAGGTACCTACGAGCAGTACTTC. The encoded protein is CASSIGTYEQYF.

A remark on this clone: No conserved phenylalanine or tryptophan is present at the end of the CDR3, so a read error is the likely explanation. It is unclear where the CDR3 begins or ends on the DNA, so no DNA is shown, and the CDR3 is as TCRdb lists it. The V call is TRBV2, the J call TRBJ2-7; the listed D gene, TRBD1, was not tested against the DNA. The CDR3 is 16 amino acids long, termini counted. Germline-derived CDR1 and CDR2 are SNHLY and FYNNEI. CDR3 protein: CASSGPGGQGAHITSI.

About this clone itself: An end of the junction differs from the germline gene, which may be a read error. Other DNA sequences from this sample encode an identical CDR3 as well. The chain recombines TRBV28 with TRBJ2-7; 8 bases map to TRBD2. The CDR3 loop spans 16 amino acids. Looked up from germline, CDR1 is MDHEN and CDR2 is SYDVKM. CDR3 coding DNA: TGTGCCAGCAGTTCAGCAGGGGCTAGCGGGCGTCACGAGCAGTATTTC. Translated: CASSSAGASGRHEQYF.

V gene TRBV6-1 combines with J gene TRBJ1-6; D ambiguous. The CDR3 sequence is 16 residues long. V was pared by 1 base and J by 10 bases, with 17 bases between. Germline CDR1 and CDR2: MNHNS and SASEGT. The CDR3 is CASSEGLGSLGSPLHF. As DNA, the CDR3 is TGTGCCAGCAGTGAAGGGTTAGGGTCGTTGGGATCACCCCTCCACTTT.

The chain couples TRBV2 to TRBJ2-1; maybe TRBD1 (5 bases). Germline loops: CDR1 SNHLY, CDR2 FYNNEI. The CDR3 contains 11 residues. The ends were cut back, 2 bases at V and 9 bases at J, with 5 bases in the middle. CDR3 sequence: CASSERGEQFF. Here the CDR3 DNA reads TGTGCCAGCAGTGAAAGGGGTGAGCAGTTCTTC.

CDR3 amino acids: CASSPGGQSYEQYF. Here the CDR3 DNA reads TGTGCCAGCAGCCCTGGGGGTCAGTCCTACGAGCAGTACTTC. The chain combines TRBV7-3 with TRBJ2-7, with D possibly called TRBD1 or TRBD2 (5 bases each). Germline CDR1 SGHTA, CDR2 FQGTGA. Deletions cut 5 bases from V and 1 base from J, with 12 bases between. CDR3 length equals 14 residues.

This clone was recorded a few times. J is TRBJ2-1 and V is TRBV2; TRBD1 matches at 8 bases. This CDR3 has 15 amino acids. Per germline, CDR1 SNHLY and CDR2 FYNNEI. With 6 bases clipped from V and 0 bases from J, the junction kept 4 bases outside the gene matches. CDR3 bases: TGTGCCAGCAGCAGGGGGCACCTCTCCTACAATGAGCAGTTCTTC. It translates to CASSRGHLSYNEQFF.

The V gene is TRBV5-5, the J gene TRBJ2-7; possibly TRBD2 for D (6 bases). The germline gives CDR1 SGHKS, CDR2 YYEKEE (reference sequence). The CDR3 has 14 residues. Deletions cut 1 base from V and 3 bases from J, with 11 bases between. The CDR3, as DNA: TGTGCCAGCAGCTTGATCCGCGGGGACTACGAGCAGTACTTC. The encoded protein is CASSLIRGDYEQYF. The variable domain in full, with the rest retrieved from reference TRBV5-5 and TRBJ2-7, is DAGVTQSPTHLIKTRGQQVTLRCSPISGHKSVSWYQQVLGQGPQFIFQYYEKEERGRGNFPDRFSARQFPNYSSELNVNALLLGDSALYLCASSLIRGDYEQYFGPGTRLTVT.

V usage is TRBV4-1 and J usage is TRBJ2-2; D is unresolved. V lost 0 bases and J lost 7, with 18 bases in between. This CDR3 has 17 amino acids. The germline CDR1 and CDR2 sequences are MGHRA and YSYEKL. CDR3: CASSQDSLRASGGELFF. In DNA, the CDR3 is TGCGCCAGCAGCCAAGATTCTCTAAGGGCGTCAGGCGGGGAGCTGTTTTTT.